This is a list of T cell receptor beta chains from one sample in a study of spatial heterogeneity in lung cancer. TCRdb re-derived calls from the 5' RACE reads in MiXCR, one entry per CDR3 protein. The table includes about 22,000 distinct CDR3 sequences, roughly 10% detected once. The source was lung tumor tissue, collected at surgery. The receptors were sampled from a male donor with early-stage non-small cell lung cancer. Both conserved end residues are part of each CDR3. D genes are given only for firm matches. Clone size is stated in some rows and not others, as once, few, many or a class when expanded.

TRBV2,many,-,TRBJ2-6,CASSYRVKGRYSGANVLTF,TGTGCCAGCAGTTACAGGGTTAAGGGGCGGTACTCTGGGGCCAACGTCCTGACTTTC
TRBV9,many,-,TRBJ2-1,CASSRTRDRLYNEQFF,TGTGCCAGCAGCCGGACCCGGGATCGCTTATACAATGAGCAGTTCTTC
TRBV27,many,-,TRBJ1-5,CASSPGGQYSNQPQHF,TGTGCCAGCAGTCCCGGCGGACAGTATAGCAATCAGCCCCAGCATTTT
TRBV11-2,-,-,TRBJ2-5,CASSLTTGQETQYF,TGTGCCAGCAGCTTGACCACCGGGCAAGAGACCCAGTACTTC
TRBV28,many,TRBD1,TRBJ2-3,CASSLTGGVQYF,TGTGCCAGCAGTCTGACAGGGGGGGTGCAGTATTTT
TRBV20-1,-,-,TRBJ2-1,CSASPFAGGTGNEQFF,TGCAGTGCTAGTCCATTCGCGGGAGGGACAGGGAATGAGCAGTTCTTC
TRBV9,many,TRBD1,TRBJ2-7,CASSPTGQGYEQYF,TGTGCCAGCAGTCCCACCGGACAGGGCTACGAGCAGTACTTC
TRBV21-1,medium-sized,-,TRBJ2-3,CASSSPDASERPTTDTQYF,TGTGCCAGCAGCAGTCCCGATGCGTCAGAGCGCCCCACCACAGATACGCAGTATTTT
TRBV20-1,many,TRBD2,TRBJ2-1,CSARETSGRPIQFF,TGCAGTGCTAGAGAAACTAGCGGGAGGCCTATTCAGTTCTTC
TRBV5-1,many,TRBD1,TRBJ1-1,CASSFAGGLLDTEAFF,TGCGCCAGCAGCTTCGCAGGGGGCCTGCTGGACACTGAAGCTTTCTTT
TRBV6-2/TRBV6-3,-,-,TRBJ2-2,CASSYQRGTGELFF,TGTGCCAGCAGTTACCAACGTGGGACCGGGGAGCTGTTTTTT
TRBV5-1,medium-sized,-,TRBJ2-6,CATSSGANVLTF,TGCGCCACCAGTTCTGGGGCCAACGTCCTGACTTTC
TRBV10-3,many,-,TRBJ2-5,CAISSDSPGETQYF,TGTGCCATCAGTTCAGACAGCCCGGGAGAGACCCAGTACTTC
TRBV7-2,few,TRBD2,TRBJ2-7,CASSFLAGTSGAVYEQYF,TGTGCCAGCAGCTTTCTTGCCGGGACTAGCGGGGCAGTCTACGAGCAGTACTTC
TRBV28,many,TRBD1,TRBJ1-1,CASRTGGGGGTEAFF,TGTGCCAGCAGGACAGGGGGCGGCGGTGGCACTGAAGCTTTCTTT
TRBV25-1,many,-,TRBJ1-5,CASSESGHAGNQPQHF,TGTGCCAGCAGTGAATCTGGCCACGCGGGCAATCAGCCCCAGCATTTT
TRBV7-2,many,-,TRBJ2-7,CASSLAVVYEQYF,TGTGCCAGCAGCTTAGCTGTGGTCTACGAGCAGTACTTC
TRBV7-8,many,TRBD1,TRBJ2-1,CASSLGGDSGFF,TGTGCCAGCAGCTTAGGAGGGGACAGCGGGTTCTTC
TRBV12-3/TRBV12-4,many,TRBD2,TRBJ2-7,CASSKLAGGPWNEQYF,TGTGCCAGCAGCAAACTAGCGGGAGGGCCGTGGAACGAGCAGTACTTC
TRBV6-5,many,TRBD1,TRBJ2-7,CASRPSPGTGSLYEQYF,TGTGCCAGCAGGCCAAGCCCCGGGACAGGGTCCCTCTACGAGCAGTACTTC
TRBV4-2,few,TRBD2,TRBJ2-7,CASSQERGGGDYEQYF,TGTGCCAGCAGCCAAGAGCGCGGCGGGGGGGACTACGAGCAGTACTTC
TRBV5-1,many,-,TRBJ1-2,CASSLGSRLYGYTF,TGCGCCAGCAGCTTGGGGTCCAGACTATATGGCTACACCTTC
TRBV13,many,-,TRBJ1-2,CASSFSTNGYTF,TGTGCCAGCAGCTTCTCGACAAATGGCTACACCTTC
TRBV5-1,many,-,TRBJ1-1,CASSLGGANTEAFF,TGCGCCAGCAGCTTGGGGGGCGCGAACACTGAAGCTTTCTTT
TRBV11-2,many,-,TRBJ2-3,CASSLRQDTDTQYF,TGTGCCAGCAGCCTCCGACAGGACACAGATACGCAGTATTTT
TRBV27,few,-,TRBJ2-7,CASSYSGTSDREQYF,TGTGCCAGCAGTTATTCCGGGACATCAGATCGCGAGCAGTACTTC
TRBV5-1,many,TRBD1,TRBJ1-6,CASSLGQGDSPLHF,TGCGCCAGCAGCTTGGGACAGGGGGATTCACCCCTCCACTTT
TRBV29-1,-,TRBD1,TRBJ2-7,CSVSGTGSEQYF,TGCAGCGTGTCCGGGACAGGGAGCGAGCAGTACTTC
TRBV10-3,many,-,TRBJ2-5,CAISEGGIGRPQYF,TGTGCCATCAGTGAGGGTGGCATAGGGAGACCCCAGTACTTC
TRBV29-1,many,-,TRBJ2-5,CSVAGSQETQYF,TGCAGCGTTGCAGGGTCTCAGGAGACCCAGTACTTC
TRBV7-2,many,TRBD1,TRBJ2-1,CASSLTGTGVRNEQFF,TGTGCCAGCAGCTTAACAGGGACAGGGGTGAGAAATGAGCAGTTCTTC
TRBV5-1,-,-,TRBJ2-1,CASSHQSGGNYNEQFF,TGCGCCAGCAGCCACCAGTCTGGAGGGAACTACAATGAGCAGTTCTTC
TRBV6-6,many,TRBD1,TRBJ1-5,CASSYKTGEFNQPQHF,TGTGCCAGCAGTTATAAAACAGGGGAATTCAATCAGCCCCAGCATTTT
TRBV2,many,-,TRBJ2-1,CASSGDHYNEQFF,TGTGCCAGCAGTGGGGACCACTACAATGAGCAGTTCTTC
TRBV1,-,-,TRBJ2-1,CTSSRLAGAQSSYNEQFF,TGCACCAGCAGCCGACTAGCGGGAGCCCAGAGCTCCTACAATGAGCAGTTCTTC
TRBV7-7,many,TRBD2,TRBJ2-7,CASSPGLAGGVYEQYF,TGTGCCAGCAGCCCCGGACTAGCGGGAGGGGTCTACGAGCAGTACTTC
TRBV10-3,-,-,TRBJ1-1,CATGRVNTEAFF,TGTGCCACCGGACGGGTGAACACTGAAGCTTTCTTT
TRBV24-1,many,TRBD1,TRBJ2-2,CATSGQGDTGELFF,TGTGCCACCAGTGGGCAGGGGGACACCGGGGAGCTGTTTTTT
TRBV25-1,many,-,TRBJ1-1,CASSSLGLNTEAFF,TGTGCCAGCAGCAGTCTCGGACTGAACACTGAAGCTTTCTTT
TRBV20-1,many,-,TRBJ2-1,CSARPLREIREQFF,TGCAGTGCTAGACCCTTAAGGGAGATCCGTGAGCAGTTCTTC
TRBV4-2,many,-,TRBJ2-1,CASSQSSGEQFF,TGTGCCAGCAGCCAAAGCTCAGGGGAGCAGTTCTTC
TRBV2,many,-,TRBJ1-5,CASNAGVSNQPQHF,TGTGCCAGCAACGCGGGGGTGAGCAATCAGCCCCAGCATTTT
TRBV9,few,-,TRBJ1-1,CASSVDGPTEAFF,TGTGCCAGCAGCGTAGACGGGCCCACTGAAGCTTTCTTT
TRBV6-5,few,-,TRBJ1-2,CASSWDNYGYTF,TGTGCCAGCAGTTGGGATAACTATGGCTACACCTTC
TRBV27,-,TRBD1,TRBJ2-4,CASSPRDRTNIQYF,TGTGCCAGCAGTCCCAGGGACAGGACCAACATTCAGTACTTC
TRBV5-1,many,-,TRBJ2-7,CASSLRGIEQYF,TGCGCCAGCAGCTTAAGGGGAATCGAGCAGTACTTC
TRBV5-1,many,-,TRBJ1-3,CASSLAGTADNTIYF,TGCGCCAGCAGCTTGGCAGGGACGGCGGATAACACCATATATTTT
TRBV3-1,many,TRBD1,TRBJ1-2,CASSPYSDRVDRYTF,TGTGCCAGCAGCCCCTACTCGGACAGGGTGGATCGTTACACCTTC
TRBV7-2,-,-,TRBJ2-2,CASRPDGTANTGELFF,TGTGCCAGCAGACCCGACGGGACTGCGAACACCGGGGAGCTGTTTTTT
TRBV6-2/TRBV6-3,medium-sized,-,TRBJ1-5,CASRKRGHRLEPQHF,TGTGCCAGCAGGAAAAGGGGACACAGGCTCGAGCCCCAGCATTTT
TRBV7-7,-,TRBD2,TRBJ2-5,CASSPEAGGETQYF,TGTGCCAGCAGCCCCGAAGCGGGAGGAGAGACCCAGTACTTC
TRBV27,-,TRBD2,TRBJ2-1,CASIGEGSYNEQFF,TGTGCGAGCATCGGGGAGGGCTCCTACAATGAGCAGTTCTTC
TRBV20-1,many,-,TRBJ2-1,CSAPKSLGNEQFF,TGCAGTGCCCCTAAGAGCCTCGGCAATGAGCAGTTCTTC